A selection of T cell receptor beta chains follows, all from one sample in a study of response to subunit inactivated influenza vaccine. TCRdb called the RT-PCR reads again in MiXCR, with one record for every CDR3 protein. The table lists hundreds of thousands of distinct CDR3 sequences, less than 20% of them singletons, with under 14% in the top ten. Sequenced here: PBMCs from blood, sampled about 11 days after vaccination. Receptor source: a man aged 50-60 years who received an inactivated influenza vaccine. The CDR3 runs from the conserved cysteine through the conserved F or W. Fields, in order: clone size, J gene, D gene, V gene, CDR3 DNA, CDR3 protein. A D gene is named only where the DNA matches it firmly. Part of the rows lack a size; the others show once, few, many or a class for expanded clones.

NA,TRBJ2-1,TRBD2,TRBV10-3,TGTGCCAGCGGGACTAGTGCAGGGGAGCAGTTCTTC,CASGTSAGEQFF
many,TRBJ1-1,NA,TRBV29-1,TGCAGCGTAGGGAGGGGGAACACTGAAGCTTTCTTT,CSVGRGNTEAFF
few,TRBJ2-1,NA,TRBV3-1,TGTGCCAGCAGCCAAGACGACCGCGGTCATGAGCAGTTCTTC,CASSQDDRGHEQFF
few,TRBJ2-1,NA,TRBV11-2,TGTGCCAGCAGATTCGGAAGGGGACTTCAGAACAATGAGCAGTTCTTC,CASRFGRGLQNNEQFF
NA,TRBJ2-7,NA,TRBV7-9,TGTGCCAGCCTTACAATCGGGGCAGGGGCTCCCTACGAGCAGTACTTC,CASLTIGAGAPYEQYF
few,TRBJ2-1,TRBD2,TRBV6-2/TRBV6-3,TGTGCCAGCAGTTCTCTAGCGGGAGGTTGGTATGAGCAGTTCTTC,CASSSLAGGWYEQFF
few,TRBJ2-1,NA,TRBV29-1,TGCAGCGCCGGATCGAGCTCCTACAATGAGCAGTTCTTC,CSAGSSSYNEQFF
few,TRBJ2-1,NA,TRBV5-1,TGCGCCAGCAGCTTGGAGATGACGGCGTACAATGAGCAGTTCTTC,CASSLEMTAYNEQFF
NA,TRBJ2-4,TRBD2,TRBV3-1,TGTGCCTGCAGCCAAGGGGGGACTAGCTCAAACATTCAGTACTTC,CACSQGGTSSNIQYF
NA,TRBJ1-2,TRBD1,TRBV6-1,TGTGCCAGCAGTCGAAGTCCCGGGACAGGGATGAAGGGCTACACCTTC,CASSRSPGTGMKGYTF
few,TRBJ2-7,NA,TRBV6-5,TGTGCCAGCAGTTACTCTGGCAACTACGAGCAGTACTTC,CASSYSGNYEQYF
NA,TRBJ1-1,TRBD1,TRBV4-3,TGCGCCAGCAGCCGCGCCGGACAGGGGTACACTGAAGCTTTCTTT,CASSRAGQGYTEAFF
NA,TRBJ2-7,TRBD1,TRBV5-1,TGCGCCAGCAGCTTGGTCTCGGGACAGGGGGCTTACGAGCAGTACTTC,CASSLVSGQGAYEQYF
NA,TRBJ2-6,TRBD1,TRBV6-2/TRBV6-3,TGTGCCAGCAAATTTGACAGGGGCCGTGGGGTAAGCTCTGGGGCCAACGTCCTGACTTTC,CASKFDRGRGVSSGANVLTF
few,TRBJ2-2,NA,TRBV20-1,TGCAGTGCCCCGGAGCGGAACACCGGGGAGCTGTTTTTT,CSAPERNTGELFF
NA,TRBJ2-3,NA,TRBV5-1,TGCGCCAGCAGCGTGGACGCGGATACGCAGTATTTT,CASSVDADTQYF
NA,TRBJ2-1,TRBD2,TRBV28,TGTGCCAGCAGTTTATTCCATTCGACTAGCGGGAATGATAATGAGCAGTTCTTC,CASSLFHSTSGNDNEQFF
NA,TRBJ2-3,NA,TRBV24-1,TGTGCCACCAGTGATTTGGGTCACACAGATACGCAGTATTTT,CATSDLGHTDTQYF
few,TRBJ2-3,NA,TRBV4-2,TGTGCCAGCAGCCACCGCCCCACAGATACGCAGTATTTT,CASSHRPTDTQYF
many,TRBJ2-1,TRBD2,TRBV11-2,TGTGCCAGCAGCTTAGATGCTGTATTCCGGCTAGCGGGGGGGCTGGATGAGCAGTTCTTC,CASSLDAVFRLAGGLDEQFF
few,TRBJ2-3,TRBD1,TRBV7-3,TGTGCCAGCAGCCCTGGACAGGGTCAAGATACGCAGTATTTT,CASSPGQGQDTQYF
many,TRBJ2-7,TRBD1,TRBV9,TGTGCCAGCAGCGTAGGGACAGGGACAGCCTACGAGCAGTACTTC,CASSVGTGTAYEQYF
many,TRBJ2-7,TRBD1,TRBV20-1,TGCAGTGCTAGGGGGGACAGTGAGTTCTACGAGCAGTACTTC,CSARGDSEFYEQYF
NA,TRBJ2-3,NA,TRBV7-9,TGTGCCTGCAGCTGGGAAGGGAGCACAGCTACGCAGTATTTT,CACSWEGSTATQYF
once,TRBJ2-4,TRBD2,TRBV20-1,TGCAGTGCTAGTGCCCTCGGACTAGCGGGAAACAAAAACATTCAGTACTTC,CSASALGLAGNKNIQYF
few,TRBJ1-1,NA,TRBV12-3/TRBV12-4,TGTGCCAGCATCGGACCCGGCACTGAAGCTTTCTTT,CASIGPGTEAFF
NA,TRBJ2-1,NA,TRBV27,TGTGCCAGCAGTTTAGTTGGCCGCCAAAATGAGCAGTTCTTC,CASSLVGRQNEQFF
many,TRBJ1-1,NA,TRBV9,TGTGCCAGCAGCGTAGCCCAGGGCTTCGGGACTGAAGCTTTCTTT,CASSVAQGFGTEAFF
few,TRBJ2-7,TRBD1,TRBV4-2,TGTGCCAGCAGCCGAACGACAGGGGGCGAGCAGTACTTC,CASSRTTGGEQYF
NA,TRBJ1-4,NA,TRBV5-1,TGCGCCAGCAGGACCGGGACGTCGGCTGAAAAACTGTTTTTT,CASRTGTSAEKLFF
NA,TRBJ2-5,TRBD2,TRBV20-1,TGCAGTGCTGGGGGGGCTAGCGGGAGGGCAGAGACCCAGTACTTC,CSAGGASGRAETQYF
NA,TRBJ2-5,NA,TRBV20-1,TGCAGCCACGGCATTGAGGGACCAGGGACCCAGTACTTC,CSHGIEGPGTQYF
NA,TRBJ2-3,NA,TRBV7-2,TGTGCCAGCAGCTTAGCCCGGGTAGATAGAACAGATACGCAGTATTTT,CASSLARVDRTDTQYF
NA,TRBJ1-2,NA,TRBV7-6,TGTGCCAGCAGCTCACTGAGGGGAAATAACTATGGCTACACCTTC,CASSSLRGNNYGYTF
few,TRBJ1-1,TRBD1,TRBV7-3,TGTGCCAGCAGCTTTACAGGGGGTACGGGTGAAGCTTTCTTT,CASSFTGGTGEAFF
few,TRBJ2-1,NA,TRBV29-1,TGCAGCGTTGAAGATTTCCAAGGGCAGTTCTTC,CSVEDFQGQFF
few,TRBJ1-2,TRBD1,TRBV6-5,TGTGCCAGCAGTTACCGGGACAGAAGTAACTATGGCTACACCTTC,CASSYRDRSNYGYTF
few,TRBJ1-1,NA,TRBV20-1,TGCAGTGCTAGCCCGGGGGCGAAGACTGAAGCTTTCTTT,CSASPGAKTEAFF
many,TRBJ2-2,TRBD1,TRBV4-2,TGTGCCAGCAGCACCCAGGGGGCCGGGGAGCTGTTTTTT,CASSTQGAGELFF
once,TRBJ2-1,NA,TRBV6-5,TGTGCCCTCGGGGCCGGCAATGAGCAGTTCTTC,CALGAGNEQFF
once,TRBJ1-5,TRBD1,TRBV6-2/TRBV6-3,TGTGCCAGCAGTTATCCCCCCAGGGGGCGATCATTCACTCAGCCCCAGCATTTT,CASSYPPRGRSFTQPQHF
NA,TRBJ2-2,TRBD2,TRBV2,TGTGCCAGCAACCGAAGGCGGGGGTCCGGGGAGCTGTTTTTT,CASNRRRGSGELFF
NA,TRBJ2-3,TRBD1,TRBV28,TGTGCCAGCAGTTTAACCCAGGGGGCAGGAACGCAGTATTTT,CASSLTQGAGTQYF
NA,TRBJ1-5,NA,TRBV4-3,TGCGCCAGCAGCCAAGATGCCGGGGCCGGGAGGTGGCCCCAGCATTTT,CASSQDAGAGRWPQHF
few,TRBJ2-1,NA,TRBV7-8,TGTGCCAGCAGCCCATGGGGCGCCAGGAGCTCCTACAATGAGCAGTTCTTC,CASSPWGARSSYNEQFF
few,TRBJ2-2,TRBD2,TRBV3-1,TGTGCCAGCAGCCGGGGACTAGAACGGTCCGGGGAGCTGTTTTTT,CASSRGLERSGELFF
few,TRBJ2-1,NA,TRBV28,TGTGCCAGCAGTTATATCCCAGGGACCTACAATGAGCAGTTCTTC,CASSYIPGTYNEQFF
NA,TRBJ2-3,TRBD2,TRBV11-2,TGTGCCAGCAGCTCTCAGCGGGGGGGCCAGGATACGCAGTATTTT,CASSSQRGGQDTQYF
few,TRBJ2-3,TRBD2,TRBV6-1,TGTGCCAGCATCGTCCCGGCGGGGGTGGGCACAGATACGCAGTATTTT,CASIVPAGVGTDTQYF
few,TRBJ1-5,TRBD1,TRBV19,TGTGCCAGTAGTCCACATAACAGGGGAGCTCAGCCCCAGCATTTT,CASSPHNRGAQPQHF
NA,TRBJ2-1,TRBD2,TRBV3-1,TGTGCCAGCAGCCAAGGGGGACTAGCGGGAGTGGGGAACTACAATGAGCAGTTCTTC,CASSQGGLAGVGNYNEQFF
NA,TRBJ2-7,NA,TRBV10-3,TGTGCCACAGGGGATATCATGTACGAGCAGTACTTC,CATGDIMYEQYF
NA,TRBJ2-7,TRBD1,TRBV29-1,TGCAGCGTTGAAGATTGGTCAGGGGGTACTTACGAGCAGTACTTC,CSVEDWSGGTYEQYF
many,TRBJ2-3,NA,TRBV7-9,TGTGCCAGCAGCTGGCCCGGGGCAGTTCCTAGCACAGATACGCAGTATTTT,CASSWPGAVPSTDTQYF
many,TRBJ1-1,NA,TRBV6-1,TGTGCCAGCAATAAGGACGGTCTGAACACTGAAGCTTTCTTT,CASNKDGLNTEAFF
many,TRBJ2-5,NA,TRBV28,TGTGCCAGCAGTTTTCGTAATCAAGAGACCCAGTACTTC,CASSFRNQETQYF
NA,TRBJ2-3,NA,TRBV2,TGTGCCAGCAAGACAGATACGCAGTATTTT,CASKTDTQYF
NA,TRBJ2-2,TRBD2,TRBV3-1,TGTGCCAGCAGCCAAGATCTTCTAGCGGGGGCCGGGGAGCTGTTTTTT,CASSQDLLAGAGELFF